The 9 T cell receptor beta chains given below trace back to one sample, sequenced in a study of long-term antiretroviral therapy in people with HIV (dated by TCRdb to the early 2020s). The immunoSEQ hsTCRB v3.0 assay was used at survey level resolution for TRB variable region sequencing. TCRdb re-hosts the immuneACCESS table, in-frame sequences only. Its copies lack some clones; in the studies checked, an unresolved V gene accounts for under half of them, and the cause for the rest is not known. Here the sample has about 35,000 clones; about four fifths occur a single time. The ten largest account for around 3% of the sample. Sequenced here: unsorted PBMCs, sampled 3 years after starting antiretroviral therapy. The source of these receptors is a middle-aged man with HIV.

The chain links TRBV27 to TRBJ2-5; TRBD2 agrees at 9 bases. The CDR3 runs to 17 residues. The germline V gene has CDR1 MNHEY and CDR2 SMNVEV (reference sequence). The J segment lost 4 bases and the V segment lost 2 bases, leaving 11 bases of the junction unmatched. CDR3 nucleotides: TGTGCCAGCAGTTTAGGTGGAGGCGGGGGGGTGCGAGAGACCCAGTACTTC. Translation: CASSLGGGGGVRETQYF.

Worth noting for this clone: The junction departs from the called germline gene at one end, perhaps through a read error. CDR3 loop: CSGEPGQGNLEQFF. Written as DNA, the CDR3 is TGCAGCGGTGAACCGGGACAGGGGAATCTTGAGCAGTTCTTC. The V gene is TRBV29-1, the J gene TRBJ2-1; TRBD1 matches 10 bases. The germline V gene has CDR1 SQVTM and CDR2 ANQGSEA. This CDR3 comprises 14 residues.

V is TRBV6-5 and J is TRBJ2-1; TRBD1 aligns across 9 bases. Germline CDR1 MNHEY, CDR2 SVGAGI. V dropped 2 bases and J dropped 5; count of bases not matched to a gene: 7. The length of the CDR3 is 16 residues. CDR3: CASSYHGTGINNEQFF. The DNA of the CDR3 is TGTGCCAGCAGTTACCATGGGACAGGGATAAACAATGAGCAGTTCTTC.

The chain employs TRBV10-2 and TRBJ2-3; 9 bases agree with TRBD2. The V gene end was trimmed by 7 bases and the J gene end by 8 bases; junction bases not matched to a gene: 16. Germline CDR1 is WSHSY and CDR2 is SAAADI. The CDR3 consists of 16 residues. CDR3 bases: TGCGCCAGCAATTTTGGTAGCGGGGGCCCCCGGGGTACGCAGTATTTT. Amino acids: CASNFGSGGPRGTQYF.

The rearrangement uses TRBV6-1 and TRBJ2-5; a possible D gene is TRBD2 (7 bases). Per the germline V gene, CDR1 is MNHNS and CDR2 is SASEGT. The CDR3 consists of 15 residues. The V gene lost 0 bases and the J gene lost 7 bases, with 15 bases spanning the gap. CDR3 coding DNA: TGTGCCAGCAGTGAAGCGGGGGGGCAGGGAGGGACCCAGTACTTC. Its protein is CASSEAGGQGGTQYF.

The V gene is TRBV7-9, the J gene TRBJ2-5, with D perhaps matching TRBD1 (6 bases). CDR1 SEHNR and CDR2 FQNEAQ come from the germline V gene (reference sequence). The CDR3 consists of 13 residues. V lost 5 bases, J lost 5 bases, and 12 bases lay in between. In DNA form, the CDR3 reads TGTGCCAGCAGCCCCACAGGGCAGGAGACCCAGTACTTC. This gives the protein CASSPTGQETQYF.

The rearrangement uses TRBV7-2 and TRBJ2-1; TRBD2 matches at 11 bases. The CDR3 is 16 residues long. Per the germline V gene, CDR1 is SGHTA and CDR2 is FQGNSA. V lost 5 bases and J lost 7; bases outside the gene matches: 10. The CDR3 spells CASSLSRTSGQNEQFF. CDR3 nucleotide sequence: TGTGCCAGCAGCCTCAGCCGGACTAGCGGGCAAAATGAGCAGTTCTTC.

This clone was detected only a few times. This rearrangement joins TRBV6-1 to TRBJ1-2; perhaps TRBD1 as D (5 bases). This CDR3 region has 13 residues. In germline, CDR1 is MNHNS, CDR2 SASEGT. V was shortened by 4 bases and J by 7 bases, with 13 bases between the two germline ends. The chain's CDR3 is CASSAIQGVGYTF. Here the CDR3 DNA reads TGTGCCAGCAGTGCAATCCAAGGGGTTGGCTACACCTTC.

This clone came up a few times. The chain combines TRBV5-4 with TRBJ1-4, with D possibly matching TRBD1 (5 bases). The CDR3 loop spans 13 amino acids. Germline-derived CDR1 and CDR2 are SGHNT and YYREEE (reference sequence). Trimming took 5 bases from V and 6 from J, leaving 11 bases between them. Here the CDR3 DNA reads TGTGCCAGCAGATCCCGAGGGGATGAAAAACTGTTTTTT. Translated: CASRSRGDEKLFF.